Described below is a single TCR beta chain sequence and its context. Its antigen remains unknown. V shed 4 bases and J shed 4 bases, with 17 bases lying between them. The CDR3 has 15 amino acids. Germline V CDR1 and CDR2: GTSNPN, SVGIG (reference sequence). The sample is drawn from a study of shared clonotypes between healthy human individuals. General observations from the study: Clonotype sharing among the donors was expected to vary with sequencing depth.

The test was conducted at deep level. Scientists sequenced DNA from unsorted PBMC on ten immunoSEQ deep assay plates. Here immunoSEQ multiplex PCR was the method, and the copy in TCRdb shows in-frame clones only, minus some. The sample has 400,000 to 600,000 clones; about 85% are singletons. Sequences were obtained from PBMCs. The chain couples TRBV30 to TRBJ1-3; weak D call: TRBD1 (6 bases). The TCR originated in a woman aged 40 to 55 in good health. Some clones in this sample may be carry-over from other donors' samples. The CDR3 loop reads CAWKTGSGWGNTIYF. CDR3 nucleotide sequence: TGTGCCTGGAAAACAGGGAGCGGCTGGGGAAACACCATATATTTT.